Listed below are T cell receptor beta chains from one sample, sequenced in a study of blood T cell repertoires in COVID-19. The repertoire was sequenced with immunoSEQ multiplex PCR; TCRdb's copy has only in-frame clones and lacks some. The sample lists fewer than 350,000 clones, about nine tenths occurring once. The sample was PBMCs or T cells enriched from blood (not recorded which). These receptors came from a woman aged 25 to 39 who had been exposed to COVID-19. CDR3s include the opening cysteine and the closing phenylalanine or tryptophan. The D gene is left open where the match is weak. Size tells how often a clone was seen (once, few, many) or the class of an expanded clone, and some rows leave it out.

V gene: TRBV5-6
clone size: NA
J gene: TRBJ2-3
D gene: NA
CDR3 protein: CASSLGSGTDTQYF
CDR3 DNA: TGTGCCAGCAGCTTGGGTAGCGGAACAGATACGCAGTATTTT

V gene: TRBV19
clone size: NA
J gene: TRBJ2-3
D gene: TRBD2
CDR3 protein: CASSIPGLAGGSAQYF
CDR3 DNA: TGTGCCAGTAGTATCCCCGGACTAGCGGGAGGGAGTGCGCAGTATTTT

V gene: TRBV7-3
clone size: NA
J gene: TRBJ2-3
D gene: TRBD2
CDR3 protein: CASSLTPSGLADTQYF
CDR3 DNA: TGTGCCAGCAGCTTAACGCCTAGCGGGCTGGCAGATACGCAGTATTTT

V gene: TRBV19
clone size: NA
J gene: TRBJ2-1
D gene: TRBD2
CDR3 protein: CASSITGLAGARSYNEQFF
CDR3 DNA: TGTGCCAGTAGTATAACGGGACTAGCGGGAGCGCGCTCCTACAATGAGCAGTTCTTC

V gene: TRBV28
clone size: NA
J gene: TRBJ1-2
D gene: TRBD1
CDR3 protein: CASSLEQGAYGYTF
CDR3 DNA: TGTGCCAGCAGTTTAGAACAGGGGGCATATGGCTACACCTTC

V gene: TRBV19
clone size: NA
J gene: TRBJ2-2
D gene: TRBD1
CDR3 protein: CASLRQGVNGELFF
CDR3 DNA: TGTGCCAGTCTGAGACAGGGGGTTAACGGGGAGCTGTTTTTT

V gene: TRBV12-5
clone size: few
J gene: TRBJ2-3
D gene: TRBD2
CDR3 protein: CASGLVGREGRRGTQYF
CDR3 DNA: TGTGCTAGTGGTTTGGTAGGGCGGGAGGGCAGAAGAGGTACGCAGTATTTT

V gene: TRBV5-1
clone size: once
J gene: TRBJ2-1
D gene: TRBD1
CDR3 protein: CASSLVTDRANEQFF
CDR3 DNA: TGCGCCAGCAGCTTGGTTACAGACAGGGCCAATGAGCAGTTCTTC

V gene: TRBV27
clone size: NA
J gene: TRBJ2-7
D gene: TRBD2
CDR3 protein: CASSLWAGGRYEQYF
CDR3 DNA: TGTGCCAGCAGTTTATGGGCGGGAGGGCGATACGAGCAGTACTTC

V gene: TRBV18
clone size: NA
J gene: TRBJ1-5
D gene: NA
CDR3 protein: CASSPWGGNQPQHF
CDR3 DNA: TGTGCCAGCTCACCATGGGGGGGCAATCAGCCCCAGCATTTT

V gene: TRBV28
clone size: NA
J gene: TRBJ1-1
D gene: NA
CDR3 protein: CASREVGKVNTEAFF
CDR3 DNA: TGTGCCAGTAGGGAGGTGGGGAAGGTGAACACTGAAGCTTTCTTT

V gene: TRBV21-1
clone size: NA
J gene: TRBJ2-1
D gene: NA
CDR3 protein: CASTKGQNIGTRYNEQFF
CDR3 DNA: TGTGCCAGCACCAAGGGCCAGAACATAGGGACACGTTACAATGAGCAGTTCTTC

V gene: TRBV2
clone size: NA
J gene: TRBJ2-1
D gene: NA
CDR3 protein: CASSEALRGNGEQFF
CDR3 DNA: TGTGCCAGCAGTGAAGCGCTTCGGGGGAACGGTGAGCAGTTCTTC

V gene: TRBV7-3
clone size: NA
J gene: TRBJ2-2
D gene: TRBD2
CDR3 protein: CASSLSGGRTGELFF
CDR3 DNA: TGTGCCAGCAGCTTATCGGGAGGGCGGACCGGGGAGCTGTTTTTT

V gene: TRBV5-1
clone size: once
J gene: TRBJ2-7
D gene: TRBD2
CDR3 protein: CASVGTSGSNEQYF
CDR3 DNA: TGCGCCAGCGTGGGTACTAGCGGGAGTAACGAGCAGTACTTC

V gene: TRBV5-1
clone size: NA
J gene: TRBJ2-3
D gene: NA
CDR3 protein: CASSWGTSPDTQYF
CDR3 DNA: TGCGCCAGCAGCTGGGGGACTTCGCCAGATACGCAGTATTTT